This T cell receptor (beta chain) was sequenced in a study of cytomegalovirus exposure and HLA in healthy donors. The study's findings and limits: Donors were assumed by presence/absence analyses to have roughly uniform sequencing depth. As a later analysis showed, several of the most significant clusters appeared to be linked to common viral pathogens. The study had only CMV serostatus as immune exposure information. TCR beta chains associated with HLA were, in a later analysis, more clonally expanded than equally common others.

Primers: 60 Vbeta forward and 13 Jbeta reverse. Data came from immunoSEQ multiplex PCR; TCRdb stores just in-frame clones and leaves some out. Of roughly 51,000 clones listed, around 85% are singletons. The germline CDR1 and CDR2 sequences are SEHNR and FQNEAQ (reference sequence). CDR3 size: 16 residues. A word on this clone: The antigen remains undetermined. A read error may account for a junction end that differs from germline.

This TCR derives from a boy aged 10-17 years in good health and CMV-seropositive. Sequencing was done on a sample of PBMCs. The chain carries TRBV7-9 and TRBJ1-5; maybe TRBD1 (6 bases). The DNA of the CDR3 is TGTTCCAGCAGCACCAATACAGGGTCCCAACATCAGCCCCAGCATTTT. Translation: CSSSTNTGSQHQPQHF.